The 27 T cell receptor beta chains in this list originate from one sample, sequenced in a study of T cells after yellow fever vaccination. TCRdb re-derived calls from the 5' RACE reads in MiXCR, one entry per CDR3 protein. The sample records more than 450,000 distinct CDR3 sequences, around a fifth being singletons. Here the sequenced sample was PBMCs, taken about 21 days after the first yellow fever vaccination. These receptors were collected from a man aged 18 to 29 who received the YFV17D yellow fever vaccine.

The chain carries TRBV7-9 and TRBJ1-4; D gene ambiguous. Germline V gives CDR1 SEHNR, CDR2 FQNEAQ (reference sequence). CDR3 length: 14 residues. The V gene lost 4 bases and the J gene lost 3 bases, with 9 bases spanning the gap. CDR3 amino acids: CASSSSGPNEKLFF. CDR3 nucleotide sequence: TGTGCCAGCAGCTCATCCGGGCCTAATGAAAAACTGTTTTTT.

The V and J genes are TRBV10-2 and TRBJ1-2; D possibly corresponds to TRBD1 (6 bases). The germline V and J ends were trimmed by 0 bases and 6 bases, with 11 bases remaining between them. The CDR3 consists of 14 residues. Germline V gene lookup returns CDR1 WSHSY and CDR2 SAAADI. CDR3 in amino acids: CASSESNGGDGYTF. CDR3 bases: TGCGCCAGCAGTGAGTCGAACGGGGGCGATGGCTACACCTTC.

CDR3 in amino acids: CASPLADRGNSYEQYF. CDR3 DNA: TGTGCCAGCCCCCTGGCCGACAGGGGGAACTCCTACGAGCAGTACTTC. The rearrangement joins TRBV5-5 to TRBJ2-7; 9 nucleotides line up with TRBD1. Germline loops: CDR1 SGHKS, CDR2 YYEKEE (reference sequence). CDR3 length: 16 residues. The J segment lost 0 bases and the V segment lost 7 bases, leaving 11 bases of the junction unmatched.

CDR3 DNA: TGTGCCAGCAGCGTATTAAGTAATAGGAATGAGCAGTTCTTC. It encodes CASSVLSNRNEQFF. The gene calls are TRBV9 and TRBJ2-1; no definite D call. The CDR3 loop spans 14 amino acids. CDR1 is SGDLS and CDR2 is YYNGEE in the germline V gene. V lost 1 base, J lost 7 bases, and 12 bases lay in between. Using reference TRBV9 and TRBJ2-1 for the parts outside the CDR3, the full variable domain is DSGVTQTPKHLITATGQRVTLRCSPRSGDLSVYWYQQSLDQGLQFLIQYYNGEERAKGNILERFSAQQFPDLHSELNLSSLELGDSALYFCASSVLSNRNEQFFGPGTRLTVL.

This chain connects TRBV6-2 or TRBV6-3 to TRBJ2-3; D is uncertain. The CDR3 runs to 16 residues. The V gene's germline CDR1 is MNHEY and CDR2 SVGEGT. V was clipped by 2 bases and J by 0 bases, with 12 bases between them. The CDR3 DNA reads as TGTGCCAGCAGTTACACCCGCCGGGTGAGCACAGATACGCAGTATTTT. Translating gives CASSYTRRVSTDTQYF.

The chain has TRBV7-8 and TRBJ2-7; 9 bases map to TRBD1. V gave up 3 bases and J gave up 3 bases; unmatched junction bases: 6. This CDR3 has 15 amino acids. Germline lookup yields CDR1 SGHVS and CDR2 FQNEAQ. CDR3 residues: CASSFPGQGDYEQYF. CDR3 nucleotides: TGTGCCAGCAGCTTCCCGGGACAGGGAGACTACGAGCAGTACTTC.

In this sample, this clonotype turned up many times. This sequence joins TRBV19 and TRBJ2-3, with 9 bases identical to TRBD2. V lost 2 bases and J lost 5; bases outside the gene matches: 5. CDR1 and CDR2 from the germline V gene are LNHDA and SQIVND (reference sequence). This CDR3 is 15 amino acids long. In DNA, the CDR3 is TGTGCCAGTAGTATAAGGCGGGGGGGCCTAGATACGCAGTATTTT. Translation gives CASSIRRGGLDTQYF.

This clonotype was seen only a few times. The chain has TRBV7-2 and TRBJ1-1; no clear D. There are 14 residues in the CDR3. Trimming stripped 3 bases from V and 4 bases from J, with 12 bases between. Germline values: CDR1 SGHTA, CDR2 FQGNSA. The CDR3 is CASSLGSVGTEAFF. In DNA form, the CDR3 reads TGTGCCAGCAGCTTGGGGTCTGTGGGCACTGAAGCTTTCTTT.

This clonotype came up a few times. The rearrangement links TRBV11-2 to TRBJ2-1; weak D call: TRBD2 (5 bases). This CDR3 has 13 amino acids. With 6 bases removed from V and 9 bases from J, the gap between germline ends came to 15 bases. In germline, CDR1 is SGHAT, CDR2 FQNNGV. The CDR3 protein is CASSRSGPGEQFF. The CDR3 coding sequence is TGTGCCAGCAGTCGGAGCGGTCCCGGTGAGCAGTTCTTC.

This chain connects TRBV15 to TRBJ1-4; no firm D call. Trimming shortened V by 2 bases and J by 7 bases, and 11 bases separated the two germline ends. This CDR3 region has 14 residues. In germline, CDR1 is LNHNV, CDR2 YYDKDF (reference sequence). The CDR3 nucleotides are TGTGCCACCAGCAGAAACGCTGGGGTTGAAAAACTGTTTTTT. The encoded protein is CATSRNAGVEKLFF.

This clonotype was detected only a few times. This chain connects TRBV20-1 to TRBJ1-4; possibly TRBD1 for D (6 bases). Germline V gives CDR1 DFQATT, CDR2 SNEGSKA (reference sequence). This CDR3 region has 13 residues. V was cut by 3 bases and J by 7 bases, with 12 bases left in between. The DNA of the CDR3 is TGCAGTGCTAGGGGGGGGCGCAGTGAAAAACTGTTTTTT. Its protein product is CSARGGRSEKLFF.

The chain recombines TRBV11-2 with TRBJ2-5, with D possibly TRBD1 on 5 matching bases. The CDR3 is 14 amino acids. Germline loops: CDR1 SGHAT, CDR2 FQNNGV. The V and J ends lost 9 bases and 0 bases respectively, with 14 bases between them. Written as DNA, the CDR3 is TGTGCCAGTACCAGGGCCACGTACCAAGAGACCCAGTACTTC. This encodes CASTRATYQETQYF.

The chain's CDR3 is CASSETQAGANVLTF. The CDR3 nucleotides are TGTGCCAGCAGTGAAACACAGGCTGGGGCCAACGTCCTGACTTTC. The chain links TRBV2 to TRBJ2-6; a weak D match, TRBD1 (5 bases). The CDR3 sequence is 15 residues long. CDR1 and CDR2 from the germline V gene are SNHLY and FYNNEI. The V end lost 2 bases, the J end lost 2 bases, and 7 bases lay between the germline ends.

This clonotype was counted only a few times. The chain employs TRBV9 and TRBJ2-7, with D tentatively TRBD1 or TRBD2 (5 bases each). The V and J ends lost 0 bases and 4 bases respectively, with 14 bases between them. This CDR3 is built from 15 residues. Germline CDR1 is SGDLS and CDR2 is YYNGEE. The CDR3 here is CASSVDDGTEYEQYF. CDR3 DNA sequence: TGTGCCAGCAGCGTAGACGACGGGACCGAGTACGAGCAGTACTTC.

The chain has TRBV27 and TRBJ1-1, with no clear D. Trimming removed 5 bases at V and 1 base at J, with 11 bases between. CDR3 length equals 14 residues. CDR1 and CDR2 from the germline V gene are MNHEY and SMNVEV (reference sequence). In DNA form, the CDR3 reads TGTGCCAGCAGTCAGAGGGAGGGGAACACTGAAGCTTTCTTT. Translating gives CASSQREGNTEAFF.

This clonotype has only a few counts. The chain is built from TRBV7-9 and TRBJ1-2; D remains unclear. The V gene lost 5 bases and the J gene lost 4 bases, with 17 bases spanning the gap. The CDR3 runs to 15 residues. In germline, CDR1 is SEHNR, CDR2 FQNEAQ (reference sequence). The CDR3 here is CASSRDTSPTYGYTF. The DNA of the CDR3 is TGTGCCAGCAGCCGAGACACGTCCCCGACCTATGGCTACACCTTC.

The V gene is TRBV18, the J gene TRBJ2-7; tentatively, D is TRBD2 (6 bases). Germline loops: CDR1 KGHSH, CDR2 LQKENI. The ends were cut back, 6 bases at V and 0 bases at J, with 12 bases in the middle. The CDR3 contains 14 residues. CDR3 nucleotides: TGTGCCAGCTCCCCGGGGCGGGGCTCCTACGAGCAGTACTTC. Encoded protein: CASSPGRGSYEQYF.

The chain has TRBV6-1 and TRBJ1-4; no reliable D call. The CDR3 is 15 residues long. V was clipped by 6 bases and J by 0 bases, with 11 bases between them. Germline V gene data show CDR1 as MNHNS and CDR2 as SASEGT. The CDR3, as DNA: TGTGCCAGCAGGTGGCCGACACCAACTAATGAAAAACTGTTTTTT. This sequence encodes CASRWPTPTNEKLFF.

V usage is TRBV20-1 and J usage is TRBJ1-2; D not resolved. The germline V and J ends were trimmed by 0 bases and 4 bases, with 15 bases remaining between them. The length of the CDR3 is 15 residues. Germline values: CDR1 DFQATT, CDR2 SNEGSKA (reference sequence). CDR3 sequence reads: CSARDLSRSPYGYTF. CDR3 bases: TGCAGTGCTAGAGATCTCTCGAGGTCCCCCTATGGCTACACCTTC.

This chain connects TRBV7-6 to TRBJ2-2; TRBD1 might be the D (6 bases). This CDR3 contains 16 residues. V lost 5 bases to trimming and J lost 4 bases, with 17 bases between them. The germline V gene has CDR1 SGHVS and CDR2 FNYEAQ. The CDR3 DNA reads TGTGCCAGCAGCCCCGTAGTGGGGGCGAGCACCGGGGAGCTGTTTTTT. Amino acids: CASSPVVGASTGELFF. Combining the CDR3 with reference TRBV7-6 and TRBJ2-2 gives the whole variable domain GAGVSQSPRYKVTKRGQDVALRCDPISGHVSLYWYRQALGQGPEFLTYFNYEAQQDKSGLPNDRFSAERPEGSISTLTIQRTEQRDSAMYRCASSPVVGASTGELFFGEGSRLTVL.

This chain connects TRBV20-1 to TRBJ1-2; D call uncertain. Trimming removed 5 bases from V and 5 bases from J, with 9 bases in between. Germline values: CDR1 DFQATT, CDR2 SNEGSKA (reference sequence). The CDR3 spans 11 residues. Here the CDR3 DNA reads TGCAGTGCTCATGTGATATATGGCTACACCTTC. It translates to CSAHVIYGYTF.

CDR3 coding DNA: TGTGCCAGCAGTTACTTACTGACTGGGTGGGAGGGCTACACCTTC. This codes for CASSYLLTGWEGYTF. The genes are TRBV6-5 and TRBJ1-2, with unresolved D. V was cut by 1 base and J by 8 bases, with 17 bases left in between. This CDR3 contains 15 residues. Germline V gene sequence: CDR1 MNHEY, CDR2 SVGAGI.

This clonotype was seen more than once but under ten times. The V and J genes are TRBV6-1 and TRBJ2-7, with 7 bases identical to TRBD2. The CDR3 is made up of 15 amino acids. Germline trimming cut 6 bases from V and 0 bases from J; bases unmatched to any gene: 8. From germline, CDR1 is MNHNS and CDR2 SASEGT. The CDR3 reads CASRATGGYSYEQYF. CDR3 nucleotides: TGTGCCAGCAGGGCGACGGGGGGTTACTCCTACGAGCAGTACTTC.

In its sample, this clonotype was seen a few times. The chain links TRBV5-1 to TRBJ2-3, with D uncertain. The CDR3 totals 14 residues. Trimming cost V 6 bases and J 2 bases, with 13 bases left between them. Germline V gene data show CDR1 as SGHRS and CDR2 as YFSETQ. The CDR3 DNA reads as TGCGCCAGCACCACCGATAGGAACACAGATACGCAGTATTTT. It is translated as CASTTDRNTDTQYF. Full variable domain (remainder filled in from reference TRBV5-1 and TRBJ2-3): KAGVTQTPRYLIKTRGQQVTLSCSPISGHRSVSWYQQTPGQGLQFLFEYFSETQRNKGNFPGRFSGRQFSNSRSEMNVSTLELGDSALYLCASTTDRNTDTQYFGPGTRLTVL.

The chain employs TRBV5-1 and TRBJ1-1; 7 bases align to TRBD1. Germline V gene sequence: CDR1 SGHRS, CDR2 YFSETQ. J lost 5 bases, V lost 1 base, and 5 bases had no gene match. This CDR3 comprises 14 residues. Here the CDR3 reads CASSLTTGDTEAFF. The CDR3 DNA sequence: TGCGCCAGCAGCTTGACTACAGGGGATACTGAAGCTTTCTTT.

This clonotype was counted many times. The genes are TRBV3-1 and TRBJ1-1; no definite D call. The CDR3 contains 15 residues. The ends were cut back, 0 bases at V and 3 bases at J, with 11 bases in the middle. From germline, CDR1 is LGHDT and CDR2 YNNKEL (reference sequence). CDR3 coding DNA: TGTGCCAGCAGCCAAGAAAACTACAGATACACTGAAGCTTTCTTT. Residues: CASSQENYRYTEAFF.

The genes are TRBV5-1 and TRBJ2-7; 11 bases agree with TRBD2. The CDR3 has 17 residues. Germline V lookup: CDR1 SGHRS, CDR2 YFSETQ. Trimming cost V 3 bases and J 0 bases; bases outside gene matches: 8. The CDR3 sequence is CASSSALLAGASYEQYF. Written as DNA, the CDR3 is TGCGCCAGCAGCTCCGCACTACTAGCGGGGGCCTCCTACGAGCAGTACTTC.